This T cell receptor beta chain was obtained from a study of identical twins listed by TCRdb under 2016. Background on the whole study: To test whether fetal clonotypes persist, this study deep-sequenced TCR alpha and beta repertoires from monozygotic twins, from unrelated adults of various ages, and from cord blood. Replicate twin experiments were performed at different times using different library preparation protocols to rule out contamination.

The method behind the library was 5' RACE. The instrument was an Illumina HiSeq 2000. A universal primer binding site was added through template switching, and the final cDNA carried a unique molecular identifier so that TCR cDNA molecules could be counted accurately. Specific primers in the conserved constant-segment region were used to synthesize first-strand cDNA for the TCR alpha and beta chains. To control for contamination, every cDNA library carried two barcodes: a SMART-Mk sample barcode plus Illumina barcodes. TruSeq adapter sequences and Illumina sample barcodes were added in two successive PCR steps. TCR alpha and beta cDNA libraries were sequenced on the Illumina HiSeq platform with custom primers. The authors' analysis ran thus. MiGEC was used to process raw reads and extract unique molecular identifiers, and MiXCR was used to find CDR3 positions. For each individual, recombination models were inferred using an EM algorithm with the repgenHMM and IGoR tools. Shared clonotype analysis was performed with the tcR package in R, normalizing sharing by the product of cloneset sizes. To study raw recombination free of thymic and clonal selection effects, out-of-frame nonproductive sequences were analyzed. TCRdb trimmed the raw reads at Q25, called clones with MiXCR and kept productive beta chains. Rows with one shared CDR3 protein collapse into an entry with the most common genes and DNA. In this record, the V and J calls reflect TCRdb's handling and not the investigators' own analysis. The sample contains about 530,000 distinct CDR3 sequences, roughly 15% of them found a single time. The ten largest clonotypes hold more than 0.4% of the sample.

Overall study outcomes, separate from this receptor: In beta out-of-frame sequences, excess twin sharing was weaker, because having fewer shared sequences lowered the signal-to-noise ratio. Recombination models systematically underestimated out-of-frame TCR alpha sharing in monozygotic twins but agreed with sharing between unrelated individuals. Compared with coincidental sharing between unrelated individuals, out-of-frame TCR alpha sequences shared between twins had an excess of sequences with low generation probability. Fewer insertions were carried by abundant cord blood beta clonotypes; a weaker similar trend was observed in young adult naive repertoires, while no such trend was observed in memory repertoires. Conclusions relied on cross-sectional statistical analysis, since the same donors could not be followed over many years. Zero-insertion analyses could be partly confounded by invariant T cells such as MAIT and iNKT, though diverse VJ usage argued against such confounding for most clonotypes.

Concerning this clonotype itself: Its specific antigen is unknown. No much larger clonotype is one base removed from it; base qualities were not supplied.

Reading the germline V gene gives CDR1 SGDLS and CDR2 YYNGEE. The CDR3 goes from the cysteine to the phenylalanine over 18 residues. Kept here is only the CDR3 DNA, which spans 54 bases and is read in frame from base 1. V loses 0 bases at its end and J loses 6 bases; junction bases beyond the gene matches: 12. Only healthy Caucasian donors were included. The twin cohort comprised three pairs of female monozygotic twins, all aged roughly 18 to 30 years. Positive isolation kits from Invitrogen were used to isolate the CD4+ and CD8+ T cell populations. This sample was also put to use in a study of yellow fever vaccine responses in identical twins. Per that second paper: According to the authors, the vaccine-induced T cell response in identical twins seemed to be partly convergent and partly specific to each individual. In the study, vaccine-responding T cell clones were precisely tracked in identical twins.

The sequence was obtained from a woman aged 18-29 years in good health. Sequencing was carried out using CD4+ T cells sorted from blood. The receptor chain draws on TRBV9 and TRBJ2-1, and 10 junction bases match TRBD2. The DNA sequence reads TGTGCCAGCAGCGTAGCTCCTTTGCCGGGACTAGCGACCAATGAGCAGTTCTTC. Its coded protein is CASSVAPLPGLATNEQFF.